The subject of this entry is one TCR beta chain. Its target antigen remains unknown. There are no base qualities to consult, and no much larger clone falls within one base. TCRbeta CDR3 regions were amplified from genomic DNA using the immunoSEQ Assay, a bias-controlled multiplex PCR. In the original analysis: Within the assay, amplification of reference gene primers was used to estimate how many nucleated cells each sample contained. Sequence reads were collapsed and filtered to measure the absolute abundance of every unique TCRbeta CDR3 rearrangement. For each sample, productive Simpson clonality was calculated as the square root of Simpson's diversity index across productive rearrangements. TCRdb mirrors the immuneACCESS table, restricted to in-frame sequences. Some clones are absent from its copies; in checked studies, under half trace to an unresolved V gene, and the reason for the others is unknown. That table furnishes V, J and clone size, whereas the DNA furnished D and trimming. The sample records under 110,000 clones, about 64% of which are singletons. The ten top clones hold approximately 0.9% of the sample.

The collaborating institutions used their own protocols to collect whole blood in K2EDTA tubes. For TCRbeta analysis, collaborators shipped samples as frozen whole blood, isolated PBMCs, or DNA extracted from either of those sample types. The sample is drawn from a study of blood T cell repertoires in COVID-19 (dated by TCRdb to 2020 to 2021). For the study in its entirety: The collaborator samples originated in the United States, Italy and Spain and spanned the acute and convalescent phases of COVID-19. The material from the prospective study consisted of cDNA or gDNA derived from T cells, B-cell-depleted T cells, or PBMCs. Deeply sampled blood TCRbeta repertoires from subjects exposed to, actively infected with, or recovered from COVID-19 were included in the dataset. A freely available public database, intended as a resource for researchers studying the immune response to SARS-CoV-2, is where the repertoires were released. The samples were drawn from two sources: the first 160 participants of the ongoing ImmuneRACE study, and 1,254 subjects contributed by 6 global collaborators. Nearly every sample came with metadata listing a de-identified subject ID, COVID-19 status, age in years and sex. Where available, HLA class I and class II types were taken from metadata supplied by the sample provider and were not determined by assay-based typing. Results the study describes overall, beyond this receptor: The quantity of clinical and demographic metadata differed by source and by participant and was supplied without curation.

The CDR3 spans 16 residues, from the cysteine through the phenylalanine. The retained sequence is limited to the CDR3, 48 bases, with the frame set at the first base. V is reduced by 7 bases and J by 14 bases, leaving a spacing of 28 bases between them. CDR1 and CDR2 (SGDLS, YYNGEE) derive from the germline V gene. This chain is built from TRBV9 and TRBJ1-6; perhaps TRBD1 is the D gene, with 6 bases matching. The TCR comes from a human donor with acute or convalescent COVID-19. The donor label of this sample is uncertain. Material: peripheral blood. The CDR3 is CASSPQSGQTLSTLHF. The DNA sequence is TGTGCCAGCTCCCCGCAAAGCGGACAGACCCTTTCGACCCTCCACTTT.